Each of the 25 T cell receptor beta chains below was sequenced from the same sample in a study of T cell responses to AZD1222 COVID-19 vaccine. The protocol was immunoSEQ multiplex PCR, while the TCRdb copy is restricted to in-frame clones and leaves out a portion. In the table there are 95,000 to 100,000 clones, 70% to 90% of which are singletons. The material sequenced was peripheral blood, taken 28 days after the second AZD1222 dose. The source of these receptors is an adult who received the AZD1222 COVID-19 vaccine.

The rearrangement joins TRBV29-1 to TRBJ1-1; a possible D gene is TRBD1 (6 bases). V lost 4 bases to trimming and J lost 4 bases, with 16 bases between them. This CDR3 is 14 amino acids long. Per germline, CDR1 SQVTM and CDR2 ANQGSEA. Here the CDR3 DNA reads TGCAGCGTTGTTAAGATCACAGGGTCCACTGAAGCTTTCTTT. Amino acids: CSVVKITGSTEAFF.

The gene calls are TRBV20-1 and TRBJ2-3, with 11 bases lining up with TRBD2. The CDR3 is made up of 23 amino acids. CDR1 and CDR2 from the germline V gene are DFQATT and SNEGSKA (reference sequence). Trimming took 3 bases from V and 0 from J; bases not matched to a gene: 26. The CDR3, as DNA: TGCAGTGCTAGTGGCGGACCCAAGGAGGGTTTAACTAGCGGGAGTTTTAGCACAGATACGCAGTATTTT. Protein: CSASGGPKEGLTSGSFSTDTQYF.

V gene TRBV14 combines with J gene TRBJ2-1; 7 bases agree with TRBD2. This CDR3 comprises 15 residues. The germline gives CDR1 SGHDN, CDR2 FVKESK. Trimming at V came to 6 bases and at J to 3 bases, leaving 8 bases not matched to a gene. The CDR3 loop is CASSQWGGGYNEQFF. CDR3 DNA sequence: TGTGCCAGCAGTCAATGGGGGGGTGGCTACAATGAGCAGTTCTTC.

J is TRBJ2-1 and V is TRBV11-2; D may be TRBD1 or TRBD2 (6 bases each). The CDR3 spans 15 residues. Germline V gives CDR1 SGHAT, CDR2 FQNNGV. Trimming left V 5 bases short and J 6 bases short, with 17 bases between. CDR3 region: CASSPGAGRLNEQFF. CDR3 DNA sequence: TGTGCCAGCAGCCCAGGGGCGGGGCGCCTCAATGAGCAGTTCTTC.

This clone was counted only a few times. The same CDR3 arises from other DNA sequences in this sample as well. The chain joins TRBV5-1 to TRBJ2-7; 8 nucleotides line up with TRBD2. Germline CDR1 SGHRS, CDR2 YFSETQ. The junction had 5 bases not matched to a gene; V was cut back by 4 bases and J by 2 bases. The CDR3 has 14 amino acids. The CDR3 protein is CASSLSGRAYEQYF. The CDR3 region has the DNA TGCGCCAGCAGCCTCTCCGGGAGGGCCTACGAGCAGTACTTC.

V gene TRBV30 combines with J gene TRBJ2-7; TRBD1 or TRBD2 may be the D gene (6 bases each). Germline lookup yields CDR1 GTSNPN and CDR2 SVGIG (reference sequence). The ends were cut back, 3 bases at V and 7 bases at J, with 28 bases in the middle. The CDR3 length is 17 residues. The CDR3 DNA reads as TGTGCCTGGAGCCGCCTACGTTTAGGGTGGGGGGCTGAAGAGCAGTACTTC. It codes for CAWSRLRLGWGAEEQYF.

The gene calls are TRBV6-5 and TRBJ1-1, with D unresolved. The germline V gene encodes CDR1 MNHEY and CDR2 SVGAGI. Trimming left V 6 bases short and J 10 bases short, with 18 bases between. The CDR3 loop spans 13 amino acids. In nucleotides, the CDR3 is TGTGCCAGCAGCCAAGGCGGTCGGCGTGGAGCTTTCTTT. Residues: CASSQGGRRGAFF.

This clone showed up just once. This chain joins TRBV7-9 and TRBJ2-7, with 9 positions matching TRBD1. Germline loops: CDR1 SEHNR, CDR2 FQNEAQ (reference sequence). The ends lost 6 bases at V and 2 bases at J; junction bases unmatched: 2. This CDR3 contains 13 residues. The CDR3, as DNA: TGTGCCAGCAGTGGGACAGGGACCTACGAGCAGTACTTC. Protein: CASSGTGTYEQYF.

The rearrangement links TRBV7-2 to TRBJ1-1; no reliable D call. The CDR3 length is 14 residues. The V end lost 5 bases, the J end lost 2 bases, and 12 bases lay between the germline ends. Germline V lookup: CDR1 SGHTA, CDR2 FQGNSA. CDR3 nucleotides: TGTGCCAGCAGCCTTCGGACTCCTAACACTGAAGCTTTCTTT. Translating gives CASSLRTPNTEAFF.

The chain has TRBV7-9 and TRBJ2-7, with 7 bases matching TRBD1. Unmatched junction bases numbered 6, after V lost 5 bases and J lost 2 bases. Germline V CDR1 and CDR2: SEHNR, FQNEAQ (reference sequence). The CDR3 sequence is 14 residues long. CDR3 sequence reads: CASSTGQSTYEQYF. In DNA, the CDR3 is TGTGCCAGCAGCACGGGACAGTCAACCTACGAGCAGTACTTC.

The chain carries TRBV13 and TRBJ1-5; 7 bases agree with TRBD1. CDR1 PRHDT and CDR2 FYEKMQ come from the germline V gene (reference sequence). The CDR3 covers 14 residues. The J segment lost 2 bases and the V segment lost 4 bases, leaving 2 bases of the junction unmatched. The CDR3 protein is CASSSGQGNQPQHF. The CDR3 nucleotides read TGTGCCAGCAGCTCCGGACAGGGCAATCAGCCCCAGCATTTT.

The genes are TRBV9 and TRBJ2-1; a weak D match, TRBD2 (5 bases). V lost 1 base and J lost 1, with 15 bases in between. Germline lookup yields CDR1 SGDLS and CDR2 YYNGEE. The CDR3 totals 17 residues. Here the CDR3 reads CASSVWPPGSSYNEQFF. Written as DNA, the CDR3 is TGTGCCAGCAGCGTATGGCCTCCGGGGAGTTCCTACAATGAGCAGTTCTTC.

The genes are TRBV2 and TRBJ2-7, with D uncertain. The CDR3 length is 14 residues. Trimming took off 4 bases at V and 0 bases at J, with 10 bases between the two ends. The germline CDR1 and CDR2 sequences are SNHLY and FYNNEI. This chain's CDR3 is CASSVDGHSYEQYF. The CDR3, as DNA: TGTGCCAGCAGTGTCGATGGGCACTCCTACGAGCAGTACTTC.

This chain links TRBV20-1 with TRBJ2-7; D is unresolved. V dropped 3 bases and J dropped 1 base, with 10 bases sitting between them. CDR3 length equals 13 residues. Germline V lookup: CDR1 DFQATT, CDR2 SNEGSKA (reference sequence). This CDR3 is CSASDDKSYEQYF. In nucleotides, the CDR3 is TGCAGTGCTAGTGATGACAAATCCTACGAGCAGTACTTC.

The CDR3 reads CASSRTGGIGNEQFF. In DNA form, the CDR3 reads TGTGCCAGCAGCCGGACAGGGGGCATCGGAAATGAGCAGTTCTTC. The chain uses TRBV6-4 and TRBJ2-1, with 11 bases matching TRBD1. This CDR3 spans 15 amino acids. V dropped 6 bases and J dropped 7; count of bases not matched to a gene: 8. Germline values: CDR1 MRHNA, CDR2 SNTAGT.

This chain joins TRBV3-1 (or the pseudogene TRBV3-2) and TRBJ2-2; D uncertain. Trimming shortened V by 2 bases and J by 4 bases, and 2 bases separated the two germline ends. Germline-derived CDR1 and CDR2 are LGHDT and YNNKEL (reference sequence). The CDR3 is 12 amino acids. CDR3 DNA: TGTGCCAGCAGCCAAATCACCGGGGAGCTGTTTTTT. Protein sequence: CASSQITGELFF.

The J gene is TRBJ2-5, the V gene TRBV7-2, with a weak D call TRBD2 (6 bases). The CDR3 is 15 residues long. CDR1 is SGHTA, CDR2 FQGNSA, per germline. Trimming stripped 3 bases from V and 0 bases from J, with 11 bases between. The CDR3 DNA is TGTGCCAGCAGCTTGCCTAGCGAGTACCAAGAGACCCAGTACTTC. This codes for CASSLPSEYQETQYF.

The gene calls are TRBV5-1 and TRBJ2-4; D not resolved. The CDR3 spans 16 residues. V was shortened by 4 bases and J by 0 bases, with 14 bases between the two germline ends. In germline, CDR1 is SGHRS, CDR2 YFSETQ. The CDR3 DNA reads TGCGCCAGCAGCCCCACAGAACTACTAGCCAAAAACATTCAGTACTTC. Translated, it gives CASSPTELLAKNIQYF.

The chain combines TRBV27 with TRBJ2-2; a possible D gene is TRBD2 (5 bases). CDR1 and CDR2 from the germline V gene are MNHEY and SMNVEV (reference sequence). This CDR3 has 14 residues. Trimming left V 6 bases short and J 2 bases short, with 10 bases between. In nucleotides, the CDR3 is TGTGCCAGCAGGCCGGGATTCAACACCGGGGAGCTGTTTTTT. It translates to CASRPGFNTGELFF.

This chain links TRBV28 with TRBJ2-2, with D unresolved. Germline loops: CDR1 MDHEN, CDR2 SYDVKM. This CDR3 is 11 amino acids long. V lost 10 bases and J 4 bases, leaving 7 bases between the germline ends. The chain's CDR3 is CATRSTGELFF. In nucleotides, the CDR3 is TGTGCCACCAGAAGCACCGGGGAGCTGTTTTTT. The full variable domain, its missing parts supplied by reference TRBV28 and TRBJ2-2, is DVKVTQSSRYLVKRTGEKVFLECVQDMDHENMFWYRQDPGLGLRLIYFSYDVKMKEKGDIPEGYSVSREKKERFSLILESASTNQTSMYLCATRSTGELFFGEGSRLTVL.

This clone was picked up one time. The V and J genes are TRBV10-3 and TRBJ1-5; D is unresolved. The CDR3 totals 15 residues. Germline assignment: CDR1 ENHRY and CDR2 SYGVKD. V was trimmed by 0 bases and J by 4 bases, leaving 10 bases between them. DNA for the CDR3: TGTGCCATCAGTGAGTCGAGCGGCGAGAATCAGCCCCAGCATTTT. Protein: CAISESSGENQPQHF.

The DNA of the CDR3 is TGCGCCAGCAGAACCGGGACAGGGGTTGGCTACACCTTC. It translates to CASRTGTGVGYTF. The gene calls are TRBV5-1 and TRBJ1-2; 10 nucleotides match TRBD1. The CDR3 extends over 13 amino acids. V was clipped by 5 bases and J by 7 bases; unmatched bases: 5. Germline loops: CDR1 SGHRS, CDR2 YFSETQ.

This chain links TRBV28 with TRBJ2-7, with 7 bases lining up with TRBD2. CDR1 is MDHEN, CDR2 SYDVKM, per germline. The CDR3 has 13 residues. The trim removed 5 bases at V and 7 bases at J, leaving 8 bases unmatched. The CDR3 DNA reads TGTGCCAGCAGTCTAGGGACTACCTGGGAGCAGTACTTC. It encodes CASSLGTTWEQYF.

The gene calls are TRBV4-3 and TRBJ1-1, with a tentative D call TRBD1 (6 bases). The CDR3 has 14 residues. From germline, CDR1 is LGHNA and CDR2 YSLEER. V lost 1 base, J lost 1 base, and 7 bases lay in between. The CDR3 loop is CASSQARGNTEAFF. DNA for the CDR3: TGCGCCAGCAGCCAAGCCAGGGGGAACACTGAAGCTTTCTTT.

V usage is TRBV5-1 and J usage is TRBJ2-5; D is uncertain. V was trimmed by 1 base and J by 7 bases, leaving 14 bases between them. CDR3 size: 14 residues. Per germline, CDR1 SGHRS and CDR2 YFSETQ. DNA for the CDR3: TGCGCCAGCAGCTTGTCCCGCCCGCTGGGGACCCAGTACTTC. It translates to CASSLSRPLGTQYF.